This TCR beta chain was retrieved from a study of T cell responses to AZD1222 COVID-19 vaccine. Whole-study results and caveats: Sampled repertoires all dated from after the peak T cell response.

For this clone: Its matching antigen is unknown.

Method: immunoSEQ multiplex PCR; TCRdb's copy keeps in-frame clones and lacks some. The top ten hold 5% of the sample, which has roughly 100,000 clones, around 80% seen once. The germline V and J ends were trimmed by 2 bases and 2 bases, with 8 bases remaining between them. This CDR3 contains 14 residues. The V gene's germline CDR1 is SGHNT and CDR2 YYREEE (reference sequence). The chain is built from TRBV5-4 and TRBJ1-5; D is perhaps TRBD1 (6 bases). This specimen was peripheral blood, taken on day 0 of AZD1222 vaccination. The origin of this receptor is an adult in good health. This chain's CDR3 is CASSFPGGNQPQHF. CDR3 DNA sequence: TGTGCCAGCAGCTTCCCAGGGGGCAATCAGCCCCAGCATTTT.